Each of the 27 T cell receptor beta chains below was sequenced from the same sample in a study of CD8 T cells in ankylosing spondylitis (TCRdb year 2017). Results and caveats for the whole study, not just this receptor: A TCR beta motif made up of several highly homologous amino acid variants appeared to be characteristic of blood from ankylosing spondylitis patients.

To prepare the library, 5' RACE was applied. These reads were obtained on an Illumina HiSeq 2500. TCRdb reanalyzed the raw reads on its own, using fastp at Q25 for trimming and MiXCR for clone calling, and kept in-frame beta chains. A single entry per CDR3 protein holds the most common genes and DNA from its merged rows. Here the sample has fewer than 650,000 distinct CDR3 sequences; about an eighth occur a single time. Approximately 6.2% of the sample belongs to the ten largest clones. Their cognate antigens are unknown. The sequenced sample consisted of blood, either unsorted or a sorted T cell fraction (not recorded which). These receptors all stem from a male donor with ankylosing spondylitis.

The V and J genes are TRBV24-1 and TRBJ2-2; D is perhaps TRBD1 or TRBD2 (6 bases each). The CDR3 is made up of 18 amino acids. Germline V gene lookup returns CDR1 KGHDR and CDR2 SFDVKD. Trimming took 2 bases from V and 5 from J, leaving 20 bases between them. DNA for the CDR3: TGTGCCACCAGTGATTGGGGGGCGAAGTCTTCACAAACCGGGGAGCTGTTTTTT. As protein: CATSDWGAKSSQTGELFF.

The chain uses TRBV7-9 and TRBJ2-7; no definite D call. Germline V gives CDR1 SEHNR, CDR2 FQNEAQ (reference sequence). Between the trimmed V and J ends, which lost 5 bases and 6 bases, there was a span of 11 bases. This CDR3 contains 12 residues. CDR3 coding DNA: TGTGCCAGCAGCCCCGCACACGGCGAGCAGTACGTC. Translated: CASSPAHGEQYV.

This clonotype has more than one count but fewer than ten. The V gene is TRBV3-1, the J gene TRBJ2-6; TRBD2 aligns across 8 bases. Germline V CDR1 and CDR2: LGHDT, YNNKEL (reference sequence). V was clipped by 6 bases and J by 4 bases; unmatched bases: 5. The CDR3 consists of 15 residues. Written as DNA, the CDR3 is TGTGCCAGCAGTCGCGCGGGAGGCGGGGCCAACGTCCTGACTTTC. Amino acid sequence: CASSRAGGGANVLTF.

This clonotype was seen more than once but under ten times. The chain links TRBV7-9 to TRBJ2-7, with 11 nucleotides matching TRBD1. Unmatched junction bases numbered 9, after V lost 1 base and J lost 7 bases. The CDR3 spans 16 residues. Germline V gene lookup returns CDR1 SEHNR and CDR2 FQNEAQ (reference sequence). The CDR3 loop reads CASSLGQGQGAREQYF. The CDR3 DNA follows: TGTGCCAGCAGCTTAGGTCAAGGACAGGGGGCCAGGGAGCAGTACTTC. The variable domain in full, completed from reference TRBV7-9 and TRBJ2-7, reads DTGVSQNPRHKITKRGQNVTFRCDPISEHNRLYWYRQTLGQGPEFLTYFQNEAQLEKSRLLSDRFSAERPKGSFSTLEIQRTEQGDSAMYLCASSLGQGQGAREQYFGPGTRLTVT.

V usage is TRBV12-3 or TRBV12-4 and J usage is TRBJ2-3; D may be TRBD1 (6 bases). The V end lost 5 bases, the J end lost 14 bases, and 17 bases lay between the germline ends. The CDR3 spans 12 residues. CDR3 loop: CASSQDSGDSYF. DNA for the CDR3: TGTGCCAGCAGTCAGGACAGTGGTGATTCGTATTTT.

The J gene is TRBJ2-1, the V gene TRBV15, with D uncertain. The CDR3 length is 18 residues. Germline CDR1 and CDR2: LNHNV and YYDKDF (reference sequence). Trimming took 0 bases from V and 3 from J, leaving 18 bases between them. CDR3 coding DNA: TGTGCCACCAGCAGAGATTTATTGCGGTGGCAGAACTACAATGAGCAGTTCTTC. Amino acids: CATSRDLLRWQNYNEQFF.

The chain joins TRBV9 to TRBJ1-5; D unclear. The germline CDR1 and CDR2 sequences are SGDLS and YYNGEE. The CDR3 is 13 residues long. Trimming took 0 bases from V and 7 from J, leaving 8 bases between them. As DNA, the CDR3 is TGTGCCAGCAGCGTAGCGGGCGGGCAGCCCCAGCATTTT. The encoded protein is CASSVAGGQPQHF. The variable domain in full, with the rest retrieved from reference TRBV9 and TRBJ1-5, is DSGVTQTPKHLITATGQRVTLRCSPRSGDLSVYWYQQSLDQGLQFLIQYYNGEERAKGNILERFSAQQFPDLHSELNLSSLELGDSALYFCASSVAGGQPQHFGDGTRLSIL.

V usage is TRBV7-2 and J usage is TRBJ2-2, with TRBD1 identical over 8 bases. The CDR3 consists of 16 residues. V shed 5 bases, J shed 5 bases, and the junction held 10 bases outside the gene matches. Germline V gene lookup returns CDR1 SGHTA and CDR2 FQGNSA. CDR3 loop: CASSVTDREGTGELFF. The CDR3 DNA follows: TGTGCCAGCAGCGTAACGGACAGGGAAGGGACCGGGGAGCTGTTTTTT. Full variable domain (missing parts from reference TRBV7-2 and TRBJ2-2): GAGVSQSPSNKVTEKGKDVELRCDPISGHTALYWYRQSLGQGLEFLIYFQGNSAPDKSGLPSDRFSAERTGGSVSTLTIQRTQQEDSAVYLCASSVTDREGTGELFFGEGSRLTVL.

The gene calls are TRBV24-1 and TRBJ1-5; 9 bases fit TRBD1. CDR3 size: 17 residues. J gave up 4 bases and V 4 bases, and 10 bases lay outside the gene matches. In germline, CDR1 is KGHDR, CDR2 SFDVKD. The CDR3 region is CATSESHPGQGNQPQHF. CDR3 DNA sequence: TGTGCCACCAGTGAATCCCATCCTGGACAGGGGAATCAGCCCCAGCATTTT.

This clonotype has a count of ten or more. This chain links TRBV5-1 with TRBJ1-5; D is perhaps TRBD1 (6 bases). The CDR3 loop spans 14 amino acids. Germline CDR1 is SGHRS and CDR2 is YFSETQ. Trimming cost V 2 bases and J 4 bases, with 10 bases left between them. The CDR3 sequence is CASSFNDRNQPQHF. CDR3 DNA sequence: TGCGCCAGCAGCTTCAACGACAGGAATCAGCCCCAGCATTTT.

This clonotype was counted a few times. The genes are TRBV20-1 and TRBJ2-5, with D perhaps given as TRBD1 or TRBD2 (5 bases each). V was pared by 7 bases and J by 0 bases, with 12 bases between. The V gene's germline CDR1 is DFQATT and CDR2 SNEGSKA (reference sequence). The CDR3 extends over 13 amino acids. The CDR3 spells CSVPGHYQETQYF. DNA of the CDR3: TGCAGTGTCCCGGGGCACTACCAAGAGACCCAGTACTTC.

This clonotype was observed a handful of times. The V call is TRBV12-3 or TRBV12-4, the J call TRBJ1-1, with D maybe TRBD1 (5 bases). The CDR3 loop spans 14 amino acids. Trimming took off 6 bases at V and 8 bases at J, with 19 bases between the two ends. CDR3 loop: CASRTGALVGEAFF. The CDR3 DNA reads TGTGCCAGCAGGACCGGGGCCCTAGTGGGAGAAGCTTTCTTT.

The J gene is TRBJ2-7, the V gene TRBV10-1, with D tentatively TRBD1 (6 bases). V shed 5 bases and J shed 5 bases, with 13 bases lying between them. Germline V gene sequence: CDR1 WNHNN, CDR2 SYGVQD (reference sequence). This CDR3 has 13 amino acids. CDR3 loop: CASSIAGADEQYF. CDR3 DNA sequence: TGCGCCAGCAGTATCGCAGGGGCAGACGAGCAGTACTTC.

This clonotype was detected a few times. The rearrangement uses TRBV5-6 and TRBJ2-2; D is undetermined. Germline V gene lookup returns CDR1 SGHDT and CDR2 YYEEEE. The CDR3 spans 14 residues. Trimming shortened V by 1 base and J by 6 bases, and 10 bases separated the two germline ends. The CDR3 is CASSLWGLPGELFF. In DNA form, the CDR3 reads TGTGCCAGCAGCTTGTGGGGTTTGCCCGGGGAGCTGTTTTTT. The entire variable domain, with the rest obtained from reference TRBV5-6 and TRBJ2-2, is as follows: DAGVTQSPTHLIKTRGQQVTLRCSPKSGHDTVSWYQQALGQGPQFIFQYYEEEERQRGNFPDRFSGHQFPNYSSELNVNALLLGDSALYLCASSLWGLPGELFFGEGSRLTVL.

This chain connects TRBV5-6 to TRBJ1-1, with no clear D. CDR1 and CDR2 from the germline V gene are SGHDT and YYEEEE. With 2 bases removed from V and 4 bases from J, the gap between germline ends came to 12 bases. The CDR3 totals 14 residues. DNA for the CDR3: TGTGCCAGCAGCTTAACAACGGGGAGCACTGAAGCTTTCTTT. Translated, it gives CASSLTTGSTEAFF.

This clonotype came up a few times. The gene calls are TRBV2 and TRBJ2-2; D remains unclear. This CDR3 comprises 14 residues. From germline, CDR1 is SNHLY and CDR2 FYNNEI. The V end lost 7 bases, the J end lost 1 base, and 10 bases lay between the germline ends. CDR3 DNA sequence: TGTGCCAGCAAGGAACTACTGAACACCGGGGAGCTGTTTTTT. Protein sequence: CASKELLNTGELFF.

This clonotype was seen more than once but under ten times. The chain links TRBV3-1 to TRBJ2-2; D could derive from TRBD1 or TRBD2 (5 bases each). The CDR3 runs 16 residues. Trimming left V 0 bases short and J 3 bases short, with 11 bases between. From germline, CDR1 is LGHDT and CDR2 YNNKEL (reference sequence). CDR3 sequence (DNA): TGTGCCAGCAGCCAAGATCCCGGGGCAGACACCGGGGAGCTGTTTTTT. Residues: CASSQDPGADTGELFF.

The genes are TRBV7-8 and TRBJ2-1; D not certain. Germline CDR1 is SGHVS and CDR2 is FQNEAQ. This CDR3 is built from 11 residues. V gave up 7 bases and J gave up 10 bases, with 11 bases separating them. CDR3 loop: CASTPLGEQFF. CDR3 DNA: TGTGCCAGCACCCCCTTAGGAGAGCAGTTCTTC. Together with reference TRBV7-8 and TRBJ2-1, the CDR3 gives the full variable domain: GAGVSQSPRYKVAKRGQDVALRCDPISGHVSLFWYQQALGQGPEFLTYFQNEAQLDKSGLPSDRFFAERPEGSVSTLKIQRTQQEDSAVYLCASTPLGEQFFGPGTRLTVL.

The chain is built from TRBV14 and TRBJ2-2; unclear D gene. There are 15 residues in the CDR3. V lost 4 bases and J 0 bases, leaving 9 bases between the germline ends. Germline CDR1 SGHDN, CDR2 FVKESK. The CDR3 coding sequence is TGTGCCAGCAGCCCGGGTTGGCCGAACACCGGGGAGCTGTTTTTT. It translates to CASSPGWPNTGELFF.

This clonotype was seen a few times. This chain uses TRBV7-8 with TRBJ2-2; 7 bases are a match to TRBD1. The CDR3 runs to 14 residues. The V gene's germline CDR1 is SGHVS and CDR2 FQNEAQ. J was trimmed by 4 bases and V by 5 bases; bases with no gene match: 4. CDR3 nucleotides: TGTGCCAGCAGCATGACAGGGACCACCGGGGAGCTGTTTTTT. Translation gives CASSMTGTTGELFF.

The chain recombines TRBV18 with TRBJ1-2, with TRBD1 as a possible D gene (5 bases). The CDR3 is 13 amino acids. Trimming shortened V by 6 bases and J by 5 bases, and 13 bases separated the two germline ends. Per the germline V gene, CDR1 is KGHSH and CDR2 is LQKENI. CDR3 in DNA: TGTGCCAGCTCGAACTCAGGACATTATGGCTACACCTTC. Translating it yields CASSNSGHYGYTF.

This clonotype was observed a few times. The gene calls are TRBV20-1 and TRBJ2-7; 7 bases agree with TRBD2. Germline lookup yields CDR1 DFQATT and CDR2 SNEGSKA (reference sequence). J was trimmed by 0 bases and V by 4 bases; bases with no gene match: 6. This CDR3 comprises 14 residues. As DNA, the CDR3 is TGCAGTGCTAACGGACTAGTAACCTCCTACGAGCAGTACTTC. It codes for CSANGLVTSYEQYF.

The genes are TRBV5-1 and TRBJ2-7; TRBD1 is a possible D gene (7 bases). Germline V gene data show CDR1 as SGHRS and CDR2 as YFSETQ. Trimming took off 1 base at V and 0 bases at J, with 17 bases between the two ends. The CDR3 covers 17 residues. The CDR3 is CASSLFSGQASSYEQYF. The CDR3 DNA reads as TGCGCCAGCAGCTTGTTTAGCGGACAGGCGAGCTCCTACGAGCAGTACTTC.

This clonotype has a handful of counts. The V gene is TRBV7-2, the J gene TRBJ1-6, with D perhaps matching TRBD1 (5 bases). The CDR3 is made up of 17 amino acids. Deletions cut 2 bases from V and 10 bases from J, with 21 bases between. Germline values: CDR1 SGHTA, CDR2 FQGNSA. The chain's CDR3 is CASSLYRGGGLNSPLHF. CDR3 coding DNA: TGTGCCAGCAGCTTATACCGGGGGGGAGGATTGAACTCACCCCTCCACTTT.

The V and J genes are TRBV30 and TRBJ2-1; no firm D call. V was pared by 3 bases and J by 6 bases, with 6 bases between. CDR3 length equals 11 residues. Looked up from germline, CDR1 is GTSNPN and CDR2 is SVGIG (reference sequence). The CDR3 sequence: CAWRGLNEQFF. CDR3 DNA sequence: TGTGCCTGGAGGGGCCTCAATGAGCAGTTCTTC. The variable domain in full, with the rest retrieved from reference TRBV30 and TRBJ2-1, is SQTIHQWPATLVQPVGSPLSLECTVEGTSNPNLYWYRQAAGRGLQLLFYSVGIGQISSEVPQNLSASRPQDRQFILSSKKLLLSDSGFYLCAWRGLNEQFFGPGTRLTVL.

As for this clonotype: This CDR3 fails to terminate in the conserved phenylalanine or tryptophan, so it likely reflects a read error. The J gene is TRBJ1-2, the V gene TRBV7-9; 7 positions agree with TRBD1. V lost 4 bases and J lost 8; bases outside the gene matches: 16. Germline V gene data show CDR1 as SEHNR and CDR2 as FQNEAQ (reference sequence). The CDR3 extends over 16 amino acids. This chain's CDR3 is CASSSYDRVGLGGYTL. CDR3 nucleotides: TGTGCCAGCAGCTCATATGACAGGGTGGGATTAGGAGGCTACACCCTC.

This clonotype was recorded a few times. The chain combines TRBV2 with TRBJ2-7; 15 nucleotides match TRBD2. This CDR3 is 19 amino acids long. The V and J ends lost 10 bases and 6 bases, in that order; junction bases with no gene match: 22. In germline, CDR1 is SNHLY, CDR2 FYNNEI. The CDR3 nucleotides are TGTGCCACCATCGCTGGGGGACAAGGACTAGCGGGGGGGGTCCCCGAGCAGTACGTC. Its protein is CATIAGGQGLAGGVPEQYV.